What follows are 31 T cell receptor beta chains derived from one specimen sequenced in a study of response to subunit inactivated influenza vaccine. TCRdb re-called the RT-PCR reads through MiXCR, storing one row per CDR3 protein. The sample has fewer than 250,000 distinct CDR3 sequences, roughly 14% seen once. The sequencing used CD8+ T cells sorted from PBMCs, collected less than 6 days after vaccination. Receptors were obtained from a man over 45 who received an inactivated influenza vaccine.

The genes are TRBV4-3 and TRBJ2-1, with D maybe TRBD1 (6 bases). The V end lost 5 bases, the J end lost 8 bases, and 16 bases lay between the germline ends. CDR3 length equals 14 residues. Germline loops: CDR1 LGHNA, CDR2 YSLEER. The DNA for the CDR3 is TGCGCCAGCAGCATTGGGAGTCCAGGGGATGAGCAGTTCTTC. This gives the protein CASSIGSPGDEQFF.

This clonotype has a handful of counts. The chain joins TRBV20-1 to TRBJ2-7; TRBD2 matches 8 bases. The V and J ends lost 1 base and 7 bases, in that order; junction bases with no gene match: 18. CDR1 and CDR2 (germline): DFQATT, SNEGSKA (reference sequence). The CDR3 runs 17 residues. The CDR3: CSARVLPGSGGAEEQYF. CDR3 nucleotide sequence: TGCAGTGCTAGAGTCCTGCCTGGGTCCGGGGGGGCGGAGGAGCAGTACTTC.

J is TRBJ2-3 and V is TRBV27, with 10 bases that match TRBD2. This CDR3 is built from 15 residues. V shed 3 bases and J 4 bases; nucleotides not matched to a gene: 4. The germline CDR1 and CDR2 sequences are MNHEY and SMNVEV (reference sequence). The CDR3 nucleotides are TGTGCCAGCAGTTTCCTAGCGGGAGCCTCAGATACGCAGTATTTT. Translating gives CASSFLAGASDTQYF.

This clonotype was observed a handful of times. The V and J genes are TRBV7-9 and TRBJ2-7; 8 bases are a match to TRBD2. Per the germline V gene, CDR1 is SEHNR and CDR2 is FQNEAQ (reference sequence). V was clipped by 6 bases and J by 2 bases; unmatched bases: 9. The CDR3 length is 15 residues. The CDR3 reads CASSTLAATPYEQYF. Written as DNA, the CDR3 is TGTGCCAGCAGTACACTAGCGGCCACGCCCTACGAGCAGTACTTC.

The J gene is TRBJ2-3, the V gene TRBV11-2; D is possibly TRBD2 (6 bases). Trimming removed 4 bases at V and 5 bases at J, with 22 bases between. The germline CDR1 and CDR2 sequences are SGHAT and FQNNGV. The CDR3 loop spans 17 amino acids. The CDR3 sequence: CASSSFPAGPRGDTQYF. CDR3 bases: TGTGCCAGCAGCTCCTTCCCCGCGGGGCCCCGGGGAGATACGCAGTATTTT.

This clonotype occurred a few times. V is TRBV6-2 or TRBV6-3 and J is TRBJ2-3; 8 bases line up with TRBD2. V dropped 7 bases and J dropped 2; count of bases not matched to a gene: 5. The CDR3 length is 14 residues. The V gene's germline CDR1 is MNHEY and CDR2 SVGEGT. The CDR3 loop is CASTLAGFTDTQYF. The CDR3 DNA reads TGTGCCAGCACCCTAGCGGGCTTCACAGATACGCAGTATTTT.

This clonotype was found a few times. This chain links TRBV13 with TRBJ2-1, with D possibly being TRBD1 or TRBD2 (6 bases each). Trimming shortened V by 4 bases and J by 5 bases, and 15 bases separated the two germline ends. Per germline, CDR1 PRHDT and CDR2 FYEKMQ (reference sequence). CDR3 length equals 15 residues. CDR3 sequence: CASSSLWGADNEQFF. CDR3 DNA: TGTGCCAGCAGCTCTCTATGGGGGGCTGACAATGAGCAGTTCTTC.

The chain employs TRBV7-9 and TRBJ2-7; D not resolved. From germline, CDR1 is SEHNR and CDR2 FQNEAQ (reference sequence). This CDR3 contains 13 residues. V was pared by 5 bases and J by 2 bases, with 10 bases between. CDR3 sequence reads: CASSPAGPYEQYF. CDR3 nucleotides: TGTGCCAGCAGCCCTGCTGGGCCCTACGAGCAGTACTTC.

This clonotype was counted at least ten times. The V gene is TRBV7-9, the J gene TRBJ2-1, with a possible D match to TRBD1 (6 bases). The CDR3 extends over 12 amino acids. Germline-derived CDR1 and CDR2 are SEHNR and FQNEAQ (reference sequence). V was trimmed by 3 bases and J by 7 bases, leaving 7 bases between them. The CDR3 region has the DNA TGTGCCAGCAGCTTCGGACAGAATGAGCAGTTCTTC. Amino acid sequence: CASSFGQNEQFF.

The rearrangement links TRBV6-5 to TRBJ2-3; 9 bases are a match to TRBD2. Germline assignment: CDR1 MNHEY and CDR2 SVGAGI. The J segment lost 1 base and the V segment lost 4 bases, leaving 3 bases of the junction unmatched. The CDR3 length is 15 residues. CDR3 in DNA: TGTGCCAGCAGTTCCATAGCGGGGGGCACAGATACGCAGTATTTT. Its protein is CASSSIAGGTDTQYF.

V gene TRBV11-2 combines with J gene TRBJ1-2; D call uncertain. The germline CDR1 and CDR2 sequences are SGHAT and FQNNGV. The germline V and J ends were trimmed by 1 base and 7 bases, with 13 bases remaining between them. The CDR3 sequence is 14 residues long. CDR3 protein: CASSLVATRGGYTF. The CDR3 region has the DNA TGTGCCAGCAGCTTAGTTGCGACTCGGGGTGGCTACACCTTC.

This clonotype has just a few counts. This chain joins TRBV4-1 and TRBJ1-2; no reliable D call. V was trimmed by 0 bases and J by 4 bases, leaving 12 bases between them. CDR3 length: 15 residues. CDR1 and CDR2 from the germline V gene are MGHRA and YSYEKL. CDR3 region: CASSQDSGYGYGYTF. The CDR3 DNA is TGCGCCAGCAGCCAAGATTCCGGGTACGGCTATGGCTACACCTTC.

A word on this clonotype: This may arise from a read error, as a much more abundant clone is one base away. The chain links TRBV7-9 to TRBJ1-1; weak D call: TRBD1 (6 bases). CDR3 length: 14 residues. Germline CDR1 SEHNR, CDR2 FQNEAQ (reference sequence). The DNA of the CDR3 is TGTGCCAGCAGCTTTAGGGGGGAAGGCACTGAAGTTTTCTTT. Translation: CASSFRGEGTEVFF.

This clonotype was seen at least ten times. The J gene is TRBJ2-1, the V gene TRBV4-2, with 7 positions matching TRBD2. The V gene's germline CDR1 is LGHNA and CDR2 YNFKEQ. Trimming at V came to 0 bases and at J to 2 bases, leaving 4 bases not matched to a gene. The CDR3 has 16 residues. CDR3 sequence reads: CASSQEVGGPYNEQFF. CDR3 sequence (DNA): TGTGCCAGCAGCCAAGAGGTGGGAGGGCCCTACAATGAGCAGTTCTTC.

The rearrangement links TRBV18 to TRBJ2-7; 7 bases align to TRBD1. Germline V gene sequence: CDR1 KGHSH, CDR2 LQKENI. J lost 5 bases, V lost 3 bases, and 7 bases had no gene match. The CDR3 spans 14 residues. For the CDR3, the DNA is TGTGCCAGCTCACCCGACCGGGACAGCCACGAGCAGTACTTC. The encoded protein is CASSPDRDSHEQYF.

The J gene is TRBJ2-1, the V gene TRBV6-5, with D possibly being TRBD2 (5 bases). Germline V CDR1 and CDR2: MNHEY, SVGAGI. With 4 bases removed from V and 3 bases from J, the gap between germline ends came to 10 bases. CDR3 size: 14 residues. The CDR3 DNA is TGTGCCAGCAGTTTAGCTAGCTTCTACAATGAGCAGTTCTTC. Protein: CASSLASFYNEQFF.

This clonotype was detected many times. The CDR3 reads CASSQDGTGVDTQYF. The CDR3 DNA reads as TGCGCCAGCAGCCAAGATGGGACAGGGGTGGATACGCAGTATTTT. The chain has TRBV4-3 and TRBJ2-3; 10 bases align to TRBD1. V lost 0 bases, J lost 6 bases, and 3 bases stayed unmatched. Germline values: CDR1 LGHNA, CDR2 YSLEER. The CDR3 contains 15 residues.

The V and J genes are TRBV7-2 and TRBJ2-6; D is uncertain. CDR3 size: 15 residues. Trimming took off 1 base at V and 1 base at J, with 5 bases between the two ends. Germline V CDR1 and CDR2: SGHTA, FQGNSA. The CDR3, as DNA: TGTGCCAGCAGCTTAGGAGTATCTGGGGCCAACGTCCTGACTTTC. It translates to CASSLGVSGANVLTF.

V gene TRBV4-1 combines with J gene TRBJ2-7, with D uncertain. The CDR3 extends over 15 amino acids. CDR1 is MGHRA and CDR2 is YSYEKL in the germline V gene. V lost 0 bases to trimming and J lost 8 bases, with 17 bases between them. CDR3: CASSQDNFDTEKQYF. DNA of the CDR3: TGCGCCAGCAGCCAAGATAACTTCGACACCGAGAAGCAGTACTTC.

This clonotype was seen a handful of times. This sequence joins TRBV11-2 and TRBJ2-3, with D possibly TRBD2 on 6 matching bases. CDR1 SGHAT and CDR2 FQNNGV come from the germline V gene. V was shortened by 0 bases and J by 6 bases, with 31 bases between the two germline ends. The CDR3 has 21 residues. CDR3 protein: CASSLDLGRVRSPGEYDTQYF. Written as DNA, the CDR3 is TGTGCCAGCAGCTTAGATCTTGGCAGGGTTCGGTCCCCGGGGGAATATGATACGCAGTATTTT.

This clonotype appeared many times. The genes are TRBV7-9 and TRBJ2-1; the D is unclear. The CDR3 is 15 residues long. Germline assignment: CDR1 SEHNR and CDR2 FQNEAQ (reference sequence). Trimming took 5 bases from V and 6 from J, leaving 17 bases between them. Here the CDR3 reads CASSPTKTSINEQFF. In DNA, the CDR3 is TGTGCCAGCAGCCCGACGAAGACCAGCATCAATGAGCAGTTCTTC. The full variable domain, rest sourced from reference TRBV7-9 and TRBJ2-1, is DTGVSQNPRHKITKRGQNVTFRCDPISEHNRLYWYRQTLGQGPEFLTYFQNEAQLEKSRLLSDRFSAERPKGSFSTLEIQRTEQGDSAMYLCASSPTKTSINEQFFGPGTRLTVL.

The rearrangement uses TRBV4-2 and TRBJ1-1; the D gene is possibly TRBD1 (6 bases). Trimming shortened V by 5 bases and J by 0 bases, and 13 bases separated the two germline ends. Germline CDR1 and CDR2: LGHNA and YNFKEQ. The CDR3 is 15 amino acids. CDR3: CASSARTVMNTEAFF. The CDR3 coding sequence is TGTGCCAGCAGCGCTCGGACAGTGATGAACACTGAAGCTTTCTTT.

The rearrangement links TRBV4-3 to TRBJ2-2, with 8 bases matching TRBD2. The V and J ends lost 9 bases and 6 bases, in that order; junction bases with no gene match: 12. CDR1 is LGHNA and CDR2 is YSLEER in the germline V gene. The CDR3 totals 15 residues. The CDR3 DNA reads as TGCGCCAGTACTAAAGGAGCGGGAGAAGCCGGGGAGCTGTTTTTT. Protein sequence: CASTKGAGEAGELFF.

CDR3 amino acids: CATSPGTGGFNEQFF. CDR3 coding DNA: TGTGCCACCTCCCCCGGGACAGGGGGATTTAATGAGCAGTTCTTC. This chain uses TRBV27 with TRBJ2-1; 11 bases fit TRBD1. V trimming: 10 bases; J trimming: 7 bases; junction bases outside the gene matches: 12. The CDR3 spans 15 residues. In germline, CDR1 is MNHEY, CDR2 SMNVEV (reference sequence).

In its sample, this clonotype was seen many times. The CDR3 loop reads CSVEDHQTSGSSYEQYF. The CDR3 DNA reads as TGCAGCGTTGAAGATCACCAGACTAGCGGGAGCTCCTACGAGCAGTACTTC. The V call is TRBV29-1, the J call TRBJ2-7, with 12 bases that match TRBD2. The CDR3 is 17 amino acids. J was trimmed by 0 bases and V by 0 bases; bases with no gene match: 6. CDR1 is SQVTM, CDR2 ANQGSEA, per germline.

This clonotype was seen a handful of times. V usage is TRBV12-3 or TRBV12-4 and J usage is TRBJ1-1; 7 bases match TRBD1. The CDR3 is made up of 11 amino acids. J was trimmed by 7 bases and V by 6 bases; bases with no gene match: 2. In DNA, the CDR3 is TGTGCCAGCAGCCAGGGGGTTGAAGCTTTCTTT. Translation: CASSQGVEAFF.

This clonotype was counted between two and nine times. V usage is TRBV6-5 and J usage is TRBJ2-5; 8 bases are a match to TRBD1. The CDR3 consists of 15 residues. Germline trimming cut 5 bases from V and 5 bases from J; bases unmatched to any gene: 10. CDR1 is MNHEY and CDR2 is SVGAGI in the germline V gene. As DNA, the CDR3 is TGTGCCAGCAGTCACCGGGACAGGTATTCCGAGACCCAGTACTTC. Translating it yields CASSHRDRYSETQYF.

The rearrangement links TRBV25-1 to TRBJ1-4; D ambiguous. This CDR3 has 13 amino acids. Trimming cost V 1 base and J 8 bases, with 8 bases left between them. CDR1 and CDR2 from the germline V gene are MGHDK and SYGVNS. The CDR3 DNA is TGTGCCAGCAGTGAATGGGGTCTGGAAAAACTGTTTTTT. This translates into CASSEWGLEKLFF.

The V and J genes are TRBV7-9 and TRBJ1-2, with 9 bases aligning to TRBD1. The junction had 6 bases not matched to a gene; V was cut back by 5 bases and J by 8 bases. The CDR3 spans 13 residues. Per the germline V gene, CDR1 is SEHNR and CDR2 is FQNEAQ (reference sequence). The DNA of the CDR3 is TGTGCCAGCAGCCGAGGACAGGGGACCGGCTACACCTTC. Translated: CASSRGQGTGYTF.

This clonotype was seen at least ten times. The chain carries TRBV5-6 and TRBJ1-2; D uncertain. Germline CDR1 and CDR2: SGHDT and YYEEEE. With 5 bases removed from V and 5 bases from J, the gap between germline ends came to 10 bases. This CDR3 is 12 amino acids long. CDR3 nucleotide sequence: TGTGCCAGCAGTCGTACAGATTATGGCTACACCTTC. Protein sequence: CASSRTDYGYTF.

This clonotype was found many times. The V gene is TRBV4-2, the J gene TRBJ2-7, with TRBD2 identical over 15 bases. Germline assignment: CDR1 LGHNA and CDR2 YNFKEQ. The CDR3 covers 16 residues. Trimming removed 3 bases from V and 3 bases from J; junction bases left unmatched: 3. CDR3 region: CASSQGGLAGGYEQYF. In DNA form, the CDR3 reads TGTGCCAGCAGCCAGGGGGGACTAGCGGGAGGCTACGAGCAGTACTTC.